This is a list of T cell receptor beta chains from one sample in a study of blood T cells in healthy people across ages. One entry per CDR3 protein, called by TCRdb with MiXCR from the 5' RACE reads. The profile shows 1.5 million or so distinct CDR3 sequences, around 42% of them singletons. The specimen was blood. The receptors were gathered from a woman aged 18-29 years in good health. The CDR3 runs from the conserved cysteine through the conserved F or W. Each record gives: clone size, V gene, J gene, D gene, CDR3 protein, CDR3 DNA. D genes are given only for firm matches. Rows give clone size only sometimes, using once, few, many, or a class for an expanded clone.

.	TRBV30	TRBJ1-2	.	CAWSPRERGGYTF	TGTGCCTGGAGTCCTCGGGAGAGGGGCGGCTACACCTTC
.	TRBV27	TRBJ1-2	TRBD1	CASKPGQTNYGYTF	TGTGCCAGCAAACCGGGACAGACCAACTATGGCTACACCTTC
.	TRBV18	TRBJ2-5	TRBD1	CASSGRRDSQETQYF	TGTGCCAGCTCAGGACGCCGGGACAGCCAAGAGACCCAGTACTTC
.	TRBV5-1	TRBJ2-7	.	CASSWQDNEQYF	TGCGCCAGCAGCTGGCAGGACAATGAGCAGTACTTC
.	TRBV29-1	TRBJ2-2	.	CSARGGSGNTGELFF	TGCAGCGCCCGAGGGGGTAGCGGGAACACCGGGGAGCTGTTTTTT
.	TRBV10-3	TRBJ1-1	.	CATSEGGRDVAFF	TGTGCCACCAGTGAGGGGGGCCGGGACGTAGCTTTCTTT
once	TRBV6-6	TRBJ2-7	.	CASSYGGVTYEQYF	TGTGCCAGCAGTTACGGTGGCGTTACCTACGAGCAGTACTTC
few	TRBV11-2	TRBJ2-7	.	CASSLDMTSYEQYF	TGTGCCAGCAGCTTAGATATGACCAGTTACGAGCAGTACTTC
few	TRBV4-1	TRBJ2-3	.	CASSQTMNTDTQYF	TGCGCCAGCAGCCAAACTATGAACACAGATACGCAGTATTTT
.	TRBV10-1	TRBJ2-5	TRBD2	CASSELAGGPGETQYF	TGCGCCAGTAGCGAACTAGCGGGAGGGCCGGGAGAGACCCAGTACTTC
.	TRBV7-9	TRBJ1-2	.	CASSLVAGVNYGYTF	TGTGCCAGCAGCTTAGTGGCAGGGGTTAACTATGGCTACACCTTC
few	TRBV21-1	TRBJ2-2	.	CASSVPFPGTANTGELFF	TGTGCCAGCAGCGTTCCTTTTCCCGGGACTGCTAACACCGGGGAGCTGTTTTTT
.	TRBV7-9	TRBJ1-2	.	CASSHATGSYGYTF	TGTGCCAGCAGTCACGCAACAGGGAGCTATGGCTACACCTTC
few	TRBV7-9	TRBJ1-2	TRBD1	CASSQRTGVCYTF	TGTGCCAGCAGCCAACGGACAGGGGTTTGCTACACCTTC
few	TRBV27	TRBJ1-2	TRBD1	CASTPVAGGYGYTF	TGTGCCAGCACCCCTGTGGCAGGGGGCTATGGCTACACCTTC
.	TRBV29-1	TRBJ2-3	TRBD1	CSVEPGGGTDTQYF	TGCAGCGTTGAACCAGGGGGCGGCACAGATACGCAGTATTTT
.	TRBV7-9	TRBJ1-2	.	CASSPRAQDGYTF	TGTGCCAGCAGCCCCAGGGCACAGGATGGCTACACCTTC
.	TRBV20-1	TRBJ1-2	.	CSAGGAYGYTF	TGCAGTGCTGGAGGGGCCTATGGCTACACCTTC
.	TRBV20-1	TRBJ2-1	TRBD1	CSARPGDRVVNEQFF	TGCAGTGCTCGCCCGGGGGACAGGGTAGTCAATGAGCAGTTCTTC
.	TRBV14	TRBJ2-1	TRBD1	CASSQDNPGQGRYNEQFF	TGTGCCAGCAGCCAGGATAATCCGGGACAGGGGCGCTACAATGAGCAGTTCTTC
.	TRBV12-3/TRBV12-4	TRBJ2-3	.	CASRFSGGITDTQYF	TGTGCCAGCAGGTTCAGTGGGGGGATCACAGATACGCAGTATTTT
.	TRBV20-1	TRBJ2-2	TRBD1	CSDPVAGGTGELFF	TGCAGTGACCCGGTGGCAGGGGGCACCGGGGAGCTGTTTTTT
.	TRBV3-1	TRBJ1-5	.	CASSQSGNQPQHF	TGTGCCAGCAGTCAAAGCGGTAATCAGCCCCAGCATTTT
few	TRBV15	TRBJ2-7	TRBD2	CATSYLLAGFSYEQYF	TGTGCCACCAGCTACCTCCTAGCGGGGTTCTCCTACGAGCAGTACTTC
few	TRBV18	TRBJ2-7	.	CASSPTGRKEQYF	TGTGCCAGCTCACCGACGGGTCGGAAGGAGCAGTACTTC
.	TRBV6-5	TRBJ1-2	TRBD1	CASSYTKTGASNGYTF	TGTGCCAGCAGTTACACTAAGACAGGGGCCTCAAATGGCTACACCTTC
few	TRBV20-1	TRBJ2-3	.	CSAPGGTSTDTQYF	TGCAGTGCACCCGGGGGAACTAGCACAGATACGCAGTATTTT
many	TRBV29-1	TRBJ2-3	.	CSTNTDTQYF	TGCAGCACGAACACAGATACGCAGTATTTT
few	TRBV5-1	TRBJ2-6	TRBD1	CASSQGTAGANVLTF	TGCGCCAGCAGCCAGGGGACAGCTGGGGCCAACGTCCTGACTTTC
.	TRBV5-1	TRBJ1-2	TRBD1	CASSQKGQPYGYTF	TGCGCCAGCAGCCAGAAGGGACAGCCCTATGGCTACACCTTC
.	TRBV12-3/TRBV12-4	TRBJ2-1	.	CASSPEADEQFF	TGTGCCAGCAGCCCGGAGGCCGATGAGCAGTTCTTC
once	TRBV27	TRBJ2-1	TRBD1	CASTYRDSHINEQFF	TGTGCCAGCACATACCGGGACAGCCACATCAATGAGCAGTTCTTC
few	TRBV2	TRBJ2-1	.	CATSPSSNEQFF	TGTGCCACTTCCCCTAGTAGCAATGAGCAGTTCTTC
.	TRBV2	TRBJ2-1	TRBD2	CASRGTSGGLPYNEQFF	TGTGCCAGCAGGGGCACTAGCGGGGGGTTACCATACAATGAGCAGTTCTTC
.	TRBV28	TRBJ2-1	TRBD2	CASSKKRGGSYNEQFF	TGTGCCAGCAGCAAAAAGCGGGGGGGTTCCTACAATGAGCAGTTCTTC
once	TRBV4-1	TRBJ1-1	.	CATYQGPMGNRITEAFF	TGCGCCACTTACCAAGGGCCTATGGGGAACCGCATTACTGAAGCTTTCTTT
many	TRBV5-1	TRBJ2-1	TRBD1	CASSLRDRVSNEQFF	TGCGCCAGCAGCTTGAGGGACAGGGTTTCGAATGAGCAGTTCTTC
once	TRBV12-3/TRBV12-4	TRBJ2-3	.	CASSARQVPDTQYF	TGTGCCAGCAGTGCGAGACAGGTCCCAGATACGCAGTATTTT
.	TRBV27	TRBJ2-1	TRBD1	CASSSDRGGLSAHNEQFF	TGTGCCAGCAGTTCAGACAGGGGCGGACTCTCTGCCCACAATGAGCAGTTCTTC
.	TRBV9	TRBJ2-1	TRBD2	CAGSVGGTSAFNEQFF	TGTGCCGGCAGCGTAGGGGGGACTAGCGCCTTTAATGAGCAGTTCTTC
few	TRBV9	TRBJ1-2	TRBD1	CASSVDTKDRVYGYTF	TGTGCCAGCAGCGTCGATACCAAGGACAGGGTCTATGGCTACACCTTC
few	TRBV6-5	TRBJ2-5	TRBD2	CASSYTSNLAGGETQYF	TGTGCCAGCAGTTACACATCCAACCTAGCGGGGGGAGAGACCCAGTACTTC
few	TRBV11-2	TRBJ2-5	.	CASSLVGLLSEQYF	TGTGCCAGCAGCTTAGTGGGGTTACTGAGTGAGCAGTACTTC
.	TRBV4-1	TRBJ1-2	TRBD1	CASSQDGAGTVGNYGYTF	TGCGCCAGCAGCCAAGATGGGGCCGGGACAGTTGGTAACTATGGCTACACCTTC
.	TRBV4-1	TRBJ2-4	.	CASSLFVGGDTKAKNIQYF	TGCGCCAGCAGCCTTTTTGTGGGGGGCGATACCAAAGCCAAAAACATTCAGTACTTC
few	TRBV20-1	TRBJ2-1	TRBD2	CSALSGGRNNEQFF	TGCAGTGCCCTCAGCGGGGGACGAAACAATGAGCAGTTCTTC
.	TRBV30	TRBJ2-7	.	CAWSTRGYEQYF	TGTGCCTGGAGTACCCGGGGCTACGAGCAGTACTTC
.	TRBV27	TRBJ2-7	TRBD2	CASRTGLAGRYEQYF	TGTGCCAGCCGAACGGGCCTAGCGGGAAGGTACGAGCAGTACTTC
.	TRBV20-1	TRBJ1-4	.	CSLSLQGGRGTNEKLFF	TGCAGCTTATCCCTCCAGGGCGGGCGAGGAACTAATGAAAAACTGTTTTTT
.	TRBV20-1	TRBJ2-3	TRBD2	CSAETGGHTDTQYF	TGCAGTGCTGAAACGGGGGGGCACACAGATACGCAGTATTTT
.	TRBV27	TRBJ2-3	.	CASAPPLPDTDTQYF	TGTGCCAGCGCCCCCCCGCTTCCCGACACAGATACGCAGTATTTT
.	TRBV3-1	TRBJ2-5	TRBD2	CASTQAGVAETQYF	TGTGCCAGCACCCAAGCGGGAGTTGCAGAGACCCAGTACTTC
.	TRBV2	TRBJ2-2	TRBD1	CASSREGAPNTGELFF	TGTGCCAGCAGCCGAGAGGGGGCGCCGAACACCGGGGAGCTGTTTTTT
.	TRBV20-1	TRBJ2-5	TRBD2	CSASLLAGDQETQYF	TGCAGTGCTAGTCTTCTAGCGGGCGACCAAGAGACCCAGTACTTC
.	TRBV6-2/TRBV6-3	TRBJ1-1	.	CASRGGTAGRQAFF	TGTGCCAGCAGAGGGGGAACAGCGGGACGTCAAGCTTTCTTT
.	TRBV6-5	TRBJ2-7	.	CASSYKAGANSYEQYF	TGTGCCAGCAGTTACAAGGCGGGGGCAAACTCCTACGAGCAGTACTTC
.	TRBV9	TRBJ2-3	TRBD2	CASNDNPQRGGPDTQYF	TGTGCCAGCAACGATAACCCCCAGCGGGGGGGCCCAGATACGCAGTATTTT
.	TRBV5-1	TRBJ1-1	.	CASSVRAVETEAFF	TGCGCCAGCAGCGTGAGGGCGGTGGAGACTGAAGCTTTCTTT
.	TRBV6-1	TRBJ1-5	.	CASSGSGGNQPQHF	TGTGCCAGCAGTGGGAGTGGGGGCAATCAGCCCCAGCATTTT
.	TRBV7-9	TRBJ2-1	.	CASSSPTGMGFF	TGTGCCAGCAGCTCACCGACAGGAATGGGGTTCTTC